This passage covers 3 T cell receptor beta chains from one sample sequenced in a study of shared clonotypes between healthy human individuals. Clones were read by immunoSEQ multiplex PCR, and TCRdb kept only the in-frame ones, dropping some. Of over a million clones in the sample, about 96% were seen once. Sequencing was carried out using naive CD4+ T cells sorted from blood. Regarding subset: CD45RA+ positively selected. The origin of the receptors is a man between 25 and 39 years old in good health.

V is TRBV6-7 and J is TRBJ2-7; 7 bases fit TRBD1. TRBV6-7 carries the ORF label, with uncertain function. The CDR3 runs to 13 residues. V dropped 11 bases and J dropped 6; count of bases not matched to a gene: 13. The CDR3 region is CARPGQTTTEQYF. CDR3 bases: TGTGCCCGACCGGGACAGACGACTACCGAGCAGTACTTC.

This chain joins TRBV21-1 and TRBJ2-2; the table gives TRBD1 as D, unverified against the DNA. TRBV21-1 is a documented pseudogene. The CDR3 consists of 16 residues. CDR3 nucleotides: TGTGCCAGCAGCAAAGGGATACAGATTCAGGCCGGGGAGCTGTTTTTT. Its protein is CASSKGIQIQAGELFF.

The chain combines TRBV19 with TRBJ2-7; 8 bases map to TRBD2. Germline values: CDR1 LNHDA, CDR2 SQIVND (reference sequence). The CDR3 runs 15 residues. J was trimmed by 3 bases and V by 5 bases; bases with no gene match: 9. CDR3 nucleotides: TGTGCCAGTAGTCCCAGCGGGAGAGCACGCTACGAGCAGTACTTC. It yields the protein CASSPSGRARYEQYF.